These 26 T cell receptor beta chains originate from one sample sequenced in a study of blood T cell repertoires in COVID-19. Produced via immunoSEQ multiplex PCR; TCRdb's table is partial and in-frame only. Counted here are fewer than 350,000 clones, about nine tenths occurring once; the ten biggest clones make up approximately 1.6%. The specimen sequenced was peripheral blood. The source of these receptors is a woman younger than 45 with COVID-19, enrolled during active disease.

J is TRBJ2-6 and V is TRBV19; 7 nucleotides align to TRBD2. The V gene's germline CDR1 is LNHDA and CDR2 SQIVND (reference sequence). There are 14 residues in the CDR3. V lost 7 bases to trimming and J lost 2 bases; unmatched junction nucleotides: 2. This CDR3 reads CASTGLAGANVLTF. In nucleotides, the CDR3 is TGTGCCAGTACTGGACTAGCTGGGGCCAACGTCCTGACTTTC. Filled out from reference TRBV19 and TRBJ2-6, the complete variable domain reads DGGITQSPKYLFRKEGQNVTLSCEQNLNHDAMYWYRQDPGQGLRLIYYSQIVNDFQKGDIAEGYSVSREKKESFPLTVTSAQKNPTAFYLCASTGLAGANVLTFGAGSRLTVL.

The V gene is TRBV28, the J gene TRBJ2-7, with 12 bases lining up with TRBD2. Losses at the gene ends were 3 bases for V and 4 bases for J; bases not matched to a gene: 1. The CDR3 sequence is 14 residues long. Germline loops: CDR1 MDHEN, CDR2 SYDVKM. The CDR3 DNA is TGTGCCAGCAGTTTTGGGACTAGCGGGTACGAGCAGTACGTC. Encoded protein: CASSFGTSGYEQYV.

The chain uses TRBV4-1 and TRBJ1-5; D call uncertain. The V gene's germline CDR1 is MGHRA and CDR2 YSYEKL. V lost 2 bases, J lost 5 bases, and 10 bases lay in between. The CDR3 length is 14 residues. The CDR3 coding sequence is TGCGCCAGCAGCCAAAAGCCCGATTATCAGCCCCAGCATTTT. It specifies CASSQKPDYQPQHF.

CDR3 in DNA: TGTGCCAGCAGTTACTCGGACAGCCAAGAGACCCAGTACTTC. Translated, it gives CASSYSDSQETQYF. The gene calls are TRBV6-5 and TRBJ2-5; a possible D gene is TRBD1 (6 bases). Trimming removed 0 bases from V and 1 base from J, with 6 bases in between. The CDR3 covers 14 residues. Per germline, CDR1 MNHEY and CDR2 SVGAGI.

Details on this clone: The same CDR3 arises from other DNA sequences in this sample as well. The rearrangement joins TRBV12-3 or TRBV12-4 to TRBJ1-2, with unresolved D. V shed 3 bases and J shed 2 bases, with 7 bases lying between them. The CDR3 consists of 13 residues. The CDR3 loop is CASSLRRNYGYTF. The CDR3 DNA follows: TGTGCCAGCAGTTTGCGCAGGAACTATGGCTACACCTTC.

CDR3 nucleotide sequence: TGTGCCAGCAGACCTGGACTAGCGCGTGAGACCCAGTACTTC. It translates to CASRPGLARETQYF. The V call is TRBV7-9, the J call TRBJ2-5, with 9 bases lining up with TRBD2. Germline CDR1 SEHNR, CDR2 FQNEAQ (reference sequence). There are 14 residues in the CDR3. The ends lost 6 bases at V and 5 bases at J; junction bases unmatched: 7.

V usage is TRBV7-9 and J usage is TRBJ1-3, with D perhaps TRBD1 (6 bases). The CDR3 spans 14 residues. Germline V CDR1 and CDR2: SEHNR, FQNEAQ (reference sequence). The V gene lost 5 bases and the J gene lost 7 bases, with 15 bases spanning the gap. The CDR3 DNA reads as TGTGCCAGCAGCCGTCAAACAGGGCCGAACACCATATATTTT. Protein sequence: CASSRQTGPNTIYF.

V and J are TRBV5-8 and TRBJ2-7, with a weak D call TRBD1 (5 bases). Trimming removed 7 bases at V and 3 bases at J, with 23 bases between. The CDR3 runs to 16 residues. In germline, CDR1 is SGHTS, CDR2 YDEGEE. The CDR3: CASDSPCAGSLYEQYV. CDR3 sequence (DNA): TGTGCCAGCGACTCTCCATGTGCAGGGTCCCTCTACGAGCAGTACGTC.

This clone was seen once. This chain links TRBV5-1 with TRBJ1-2; 7 bases match TRBD1. The CDR3 sequence is 16 residues long. Per germline, CDR1 SGHRS and CDR2 YFSETQ. With 0 bases clipped from V and 6 bases from J, the junction kept 11 bases outside the gene matches. In DNA form, the CDR3 reads TGCGCCAGCAGCTTGGGAGCCCAGGGGGTTAGTGATGGCTACACCTTC. Translating gives CASSLGAQGVSDGYTF.

This clone was detected only a few times. This chain uses TRBV2 with TRBJ1-2; 7 positions agree with TRBD1. The CDR3 is made up of 16 amino acids. Germline lookup yields CDR1 SNHLY and CDR2 FYNNEI. V was pared by 5 bases and J by 14 bases, with 23 bases of the junction left unmatched. The DNA for the CDR3 is TGTGCCAGCAGTTATAACCGACCAGGGGGTGGGGACTTCGGAACCTTC. Translation gives CASSYNRPGGGDFGTF.

J is TRBJ1-3 and V is TRBV6-6; no clear D gene. This CDR3 contains 13 residues. The V end lost 6 bases, the J end lost 0 bases, and 6 bases lay between the germline ends. Germline V lookup: CDR1 MNHNY, CDR2 SVGAGI (reference sequence). CDR3 protein: CASRQHSGNTIYF. CDR3 in DNA: TGTGCCAGCAGACAACACTCTGGAAACACCATATATTTT.

The chain recombines TRBV6-6 with TRBJ2-5; D is possibly TRBD2 (6 bases). Germline CDR1 is MNHNY and CDR2 is SVGAGI (reference sequence). Trimming pared 2 bases from V and 5 bases from J, leaving 18 bases between. The CDR3 is 16 residues long. The CDR3: CASSYPHRTGRETQYF. For the CDR3, the DNA is TGTGCCAGCAGTTACCCTCACAGGACGGGGAGGGAGACCCAGTACTTC.

The chain joins TRBV19 to TRBJ1-4; D call uncertain. V was pared by 0 bases and J by 5 bases, with 13 bases between. CDR1 and CDR2 (germline): LNHDA, SQIVND (reference sequence). CDR3 length: 16 residues. Here the CDR3 reads CASSIDRRIPNEKLFF. As DNA, the CDR3 is TGTGCCAGTAGTATAGATCGGCGGATTCCGAATGAAAAACTGTTTTTT. Full variable domain (outside the CDR3, taken from reference TRBV19 and TRBJ1-4): DGGITQSPKYLFRKEGQNVTLSCEQNLNHDAMYWYRQDPGQGLRLIYYSQIVNDFQKGDIAEGYSVSREKKESFPLTVTSAQKNPTAFYLCASSIDRRIPNEKLFFGSGTQLSVL.

CDR3 in amino acids: CAWSGQSNEKLFF. The CDR3 coding sequence is TGTGCCTGGTCCGGACAGAGTAATGAAAAACTGTTTTTT. V gene TRBV30 combines with J gene TRBJ1-4; perhaps TRBD1 as D (6 bases). The germline CDR1 and CDR2 sequences are GTSNPN and SVGIG (reference sequence). CDR3 size: 13 residues. Deletions cut 5 bases from V and 4 bases from J, with 11 bases between.

The V and J genes are TRBV11-2 and TRBJ1-1, with TRBD1 matching 7 bases. There are 14 residues in the CDR3. Germline V gives CDR1 SGHAT, CDR2 FQNNGV. The V and J ends lost 6 bases and 3 bases, in that order; junction bases with no gene match: 7. This chain's CDR3 is CASSRRGPDTEAFF. CDR3 DNA: TGTGCCAGCAGTCGTAGGGGGCCCGACACTGAAGCTTTCTTT.

This chain uses TRBV9 with TRBJ1-1; D possibly corresponds to TRBD1 (5 bases). The germline CDR1 and CDR2 sequences are SGDLS and YYNGEE. The CDR3 has 13 residues. The ends were cut back, 6 bases at V and 1 base at J, with 10 bases in the middle. The CDR3: CASNGGTNTEAFF. CDR3 DNA sequence: TGTGCCAGCAACGGAGGGACGAACACTGAAGCTTTCTTT.

Many counts were recorded for this clone. The chain carries TRBV27 and TRBJ1-5, with 8 nucleotides matching TRBD1. The CDR3 runs to 15 residues. Trimming cost V 5 bases and J 4 bases; bases outside gene matches: 7. Germline values: CDR1 MNHEY, CDR2 SMNVEV (reference sequence). The CDR3 DNA follows: TGTGCCAGCAGTCCCTACGGACAGGGTAATCAGCCCCAGCATTTT. Its translation: CASSPYGQGNQPQHF.

The chain is built from TRBV10-2 and TRBJ1-1; 7 bases align to TRBD1. V dropped 4 bases and J dropped 8; count of bases not matched to a gene: 7. The CDR3 totals 13 residues. In germline, CDR1 is WSHSY, CDR2 SAAADI. CDR3 loop: CASSGQGTEEAFF. CDR3 coding DNA: TGCGCCAGCAGTGGGCAGGGGACAGAAGAAGCTTTCTTT.

The chain combines TRBV29-1 with TRBJ1-2; D is possibly TRBD1 (6 bases). The germline V gene has CDR1 SQVTM and CDR2 ANQGSEA. V lost 5 bases and J 6 bases, leaving 13 bases between the germline ends. This CDR3 is built from 12 residues. The CDR3 nucleotides read TGCAGCGTTCTGCGGGGGGCAAATGGCTACACCTTC. Its protein is CSVLRGANGYTF.

The chain couples TRBV3-1 (or the pseudogene TRBV3-2) to TRBJ2-1; tentative D call: TRBD2 (6 bases). The CDR3 is 14 amino acids. Trimming removed 2 bases from V and 2 bases from J, with 7 bases in between. CDR1 is LGHDT, CDR2 YNNKEL, per germline (reference sequence). CDR3 bases: TGTGCCAGCAGCCAACGGGGGACCTACAATGAGCAGTTCTTC. Translation gives CASSQRGTYNEQFF.

The chain combines TRBV6-6 with TRBJ2-7, with D possibly TRBD1 on 6 matching bases. CDR1 is MNHNY and CDR2 is SVGAGI in the germline V gene (reference sequence). Trimming removed 5 bases from V and 0 bases from J, with 17 bases in between. This CDR3 is built from 16 residues. CDR3 protein: CASSPSQGSPSYEQYF. The CDR3 DNA reads TGTGCCAGCAGTCCCTCCCAGGGGTCCCCCTCCTACGAGCAGTACTTC.

Concerning this clone itself: The same CDR3 also results from other DNA sequences found in this sample. J is TRBJ1-2 and V is TRBV19; perhaps TRBD1 as D (6 bases). This CDR3 comprises 13 residues. CDR1 and CDR2 from the germline V gene are LNHDA and SQIVND (reference sequence). Trimming took off 5 bases at V and 3 bases at J, with 10 bases between the two ends. The CDR3 spells CASSPTGDYGYTF. The CDR3 bases are TGTGCCAGTAGTCCGACAGGAGACTATGGCTACACCTTC. Full variable domain (missing parts from reference TRBV19 and TRBJ1-2): DGGITQSPKYLFRKEGQNVTLSCEQNLNHDAMYWYRQDPGQGLRLIYYSQIVNDFQKGDIAEGYSVSREKKESFPLTVTSAQKNPTAFYLCASSPTGDYGYTFGSGTRLTVV.

The J gene is TRBJ1-5, the V gene TRBV4-2; no firm D call. Germline CDR1 LGHNA, CDR2 YNFKEQ. The CDR3 is 16 amino acids. V was cut by 1 base and J by 1 base, with 11 bases left in between. CDR3 nucleotide sequence: TGTGCCAGCAGCCAAGCGTATGGGCAGAGCAATCAGCCCCAGCATTTT. This encodes CASSQAYGQSNQPQHF.

The chain is built from TRBV2 and TRBJ1-5; D remains ambiguous. CDR1 is SNHLY and CDR2 is FYNNEI in the germline V gene. The V gene lost 1 base and the J gene lost 3 bases, with 10 bases spanning the gap. This CDR3 is 15 amino acids long. Here the CDR3 DNA reads TGTGCCAGCAGTGAAGGCGGGCAGCACAATCAGCCCCAGCATTTT. This encodes CASSEGGQHNQPQHF.

V gene TRBV19 combines with J gene TRBJ2-1; TRBD2 matches at 8 bases. Germline V gene data show CDR1 as LNHDA and CDR2 as SQIVND (reference sequence). J gave up 3 bases and V 8 bases, and 6 bases lay outside the gene matches. The CDR3 loop spans 14 amino acids. In DNA, the CDR3 is TGTGCCAGTCGCCGAGCGGGGGACTACAATGAGCAGTTCTTC. Translating gives CASRRAGDYNEQFF.

This clone was counted a single time. The gene calls are TRBV5-1 and TRBJ2-1, with a weak D call TRBD2 (6 bases). Germline loops: CDR1 SGHRS, CDR2 YFSETQ. The CDR3 covers 15 residues. Trimming took 0 bases from V and 5 from J, leaving 12 bases between them. CDR3 coding DNA: TGCGCCAGCAGCTTGGATGGACTACCGAACAATGAGCAGTTCTTC. The encoded protein is CASSLDGLPNNEQFF.